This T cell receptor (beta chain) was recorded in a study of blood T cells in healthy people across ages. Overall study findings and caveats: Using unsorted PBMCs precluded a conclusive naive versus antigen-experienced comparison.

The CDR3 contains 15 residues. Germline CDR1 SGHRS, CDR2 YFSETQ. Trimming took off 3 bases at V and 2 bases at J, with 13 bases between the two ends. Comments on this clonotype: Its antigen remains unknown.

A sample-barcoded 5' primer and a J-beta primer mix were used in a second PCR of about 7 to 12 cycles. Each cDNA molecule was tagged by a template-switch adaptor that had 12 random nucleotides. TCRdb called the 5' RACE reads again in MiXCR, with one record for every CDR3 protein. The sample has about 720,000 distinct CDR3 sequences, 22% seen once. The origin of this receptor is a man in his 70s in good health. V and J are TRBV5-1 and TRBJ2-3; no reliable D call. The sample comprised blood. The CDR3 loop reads CASSSMTRVTDTQYF. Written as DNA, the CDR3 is TGCGCCAGCAGCTCAATGACCCGCGTCACAGATACGCAGTATTTT.